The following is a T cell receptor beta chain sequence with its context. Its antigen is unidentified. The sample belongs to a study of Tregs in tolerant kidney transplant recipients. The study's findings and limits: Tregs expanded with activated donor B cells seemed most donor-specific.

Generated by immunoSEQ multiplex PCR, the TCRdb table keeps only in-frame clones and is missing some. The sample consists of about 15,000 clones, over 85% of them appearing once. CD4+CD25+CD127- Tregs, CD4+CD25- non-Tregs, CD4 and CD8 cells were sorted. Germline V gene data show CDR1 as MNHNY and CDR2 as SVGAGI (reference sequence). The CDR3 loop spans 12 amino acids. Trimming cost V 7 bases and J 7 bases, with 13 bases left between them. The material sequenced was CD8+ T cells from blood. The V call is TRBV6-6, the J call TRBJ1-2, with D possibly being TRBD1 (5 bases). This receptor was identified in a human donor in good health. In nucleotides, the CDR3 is TGTGCCAGCATCGACCTTAGGGGTGGCTACACCTTC. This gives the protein CASIDLRGGYTF.